These T cell receptor beta chains were read from a single sample in a study of T cells in Graves' hyperthyroidism and ophthalmopathy. TCRdb redid the calling of the multiplex PCR reads with MiXCR, one entry per CDR3 protein. The sample contains 550,000 to 850,000 distinct CDR3 sequences, under 20% of which appear only once. The sample consisted of blood. The receptors stem from a woman between 45 and 65 years old with Graves' hyperthyroidism that later progressed to Graves' ophthalmopathy. CDR3s include the opening cysteine and the closing phenylalanine or tryptophan. A D gene is named only where the DNA matches it firmly. Not all rows give a size; the values are once, few, many and, for expanded clones, a class.

clone_size | j_call | d_call | v_call | cdr3_nt | cdr3_aa
- | TRBJ2-2 | - | TRBV11-2 | TGTGCCAGCAGCTTAAGGGGGGCGGGCACCGGGGAGCTGTTTTTT | CASSLRGAGTGELFF
few | TRBJ2-5 | TRBD2 | TRBV27 | TGTGCCAGCAGTACGAGGGGGACGGGGGGGCCCGAGACCCAGTACTTC | CASSTRGTGGPETQYF
many | TRBJ2-7 | - | TRBV12-3/TRBV12-4 | TGTGCCAGCAGTTTAGCTTACCGGACACAACAGATCACCTACGAGCAGTACTTC | CASSLAYRTQQITYEQYF
many | TRBJ1-2 | TRBD1 | TRBV12-3/TRBV12-4 | TGTGCCAGCAGCAGTCCCACAGGGGTTGGCTACACCTTC | CASSSPTGVGYTF
many | TRBJ2-1 | - | TRBV7-6 | TGTGCCACCGAACAGGGCCCCTACAATGAGCAGTTCTTC | CATEQGPYNEQFF
many | TRBJ2-7 | - | TRBV3-1 | TGTGCCAGCAGCCACAGGACAGACTCCTACGAGCAGTACTTC | CASSHRTDSYEQYF
- | TRBJ1-2 | - | TRBV20-1 | TGCAGTGCTAGAGGCGTCCAGGATAACTATGGCTACACCTTC | CSARGVQDNYGYTF
- | TRBJ1-3 | - | TRBV27 | TGTGCCAGTGCTACGGACGCGAGCTCTGGAAACACCATATATTTT | CASATDASSGNTIYF
many | TRBJ1-2 | - | TRBV28 | TGTGCCAGCAGTTTAGTCAGCTACTATGGCTACACCTTC | CASSLVSYYGYTF
few | TRBJ1-1 | - | TRBV7-7 | TGTGCTAGCAGCAGTGACAAGAACACTGAAGCTTTCTTT | CASSSDKNTEAFF
many | TRBJ1-5 | - | TRBV27 | TGTGCCAGCAGTTATCAGGGACCCCTATCTATTCAGCCCCAGCATTTT | CASSYQGPLSIQPQHF
- | TRBJ1-1 | - | TRBV6-1 | TGTGCCAGCAGAGGAGGGGTTAACACTGAAGCTTTCTTT | CASRGGVNTEAFF
- | TRBJ2-1 | - | TRBV2 | TGTGCCAGCAGTGAAGGTCGTACTCACAATGAGCAGTTCTTC | CASSEGRTHNEQFF
few | TRBJ2-2 | - | TRBV18 | TGTGCCAGCTCTCCGTTCCCTGAGAACACCGGGGAGCTGTTTTTT | CASSPFPENTGELFF
few | TRBJ1-6 | - | TRBV6-2/TRBV6-3 | TGTGCCAGCAGTTACTCGGGGGGTCGATCACCCCTCCACTTT | CASSYSGGRSPLHF
- | TRBJ2-4 | - | TRBV25-1 | TGTGCCAGCAGTGAATTAGAAAGGGGGGTGTCACCATCACTAGCCAAAAACATTCAGTACTTC | CASSELERGVSPSLAKNIQYF
many | TRBJ2-3 | - | TRBV30 | TGTGCCTGGACTCGGGGCACAGATACGCAGTATTTT | CAWTRGTDTQYF
few | TRBJ2-3 | - | TRBV6-1 | TGTGCCATCCTCGGGGACAACACAGATACGCAGTATTTT | CAILGDNTDTQYF
- | TRBJ2-3 | - | TRBV2 | TGTGCCACCCCCACCGGCTACACAGATACGCAGTATTTT | CATPTGYTDTQYF
many | TRBJ2-1 | - | TRBV7-9 | TGTGCCAGCAGCTTAGTGGCGATCTACAATGAGCAGTTCTTC | CASSLVAIYNEQFF
many | TRBJ2-5 | TRBD1 | TRBV27 | TGTGCCAGCAGTTTAAACAGGGGGCTGGCAACGTACCAAGAGACCCAGTACTTC | CASSLNRGLATYQETQYF
- | TRBJ2-7 | - | TRBV6-1 | TGTGCCAGCAGTCCGAATACCCCATCCTACGAGCAGTACTTC | CASSPNTPSYEQYF
- | TRBJ2-3 | TRBD2 | TRBV11-3 | TGTGCCAGCAGCGCTCGGACTAGCGGGGATACGCAGTATTTT | CASSARTSGDTQYF
- | TRBJ2-5 | TRBD2 | TRBV11-2 | TGTGCCAGCAGCCCCGGACTAGAAGAGACCCAGTACTTC | CASSPGLEETQYF
- | TRBJ1-2 | - | TRBV7-9 | TGTGCCAGCAGCTTACGAGTTACCGGCTACACCTTC | CASSLRVTGYTF
- | TRBJ2-1 | - | TRBV6-5 | TGTGCCAGCAGTTACGCGTATAGCTACAATGAGCAGTTCTTC | CASSYAYSYNEQFF